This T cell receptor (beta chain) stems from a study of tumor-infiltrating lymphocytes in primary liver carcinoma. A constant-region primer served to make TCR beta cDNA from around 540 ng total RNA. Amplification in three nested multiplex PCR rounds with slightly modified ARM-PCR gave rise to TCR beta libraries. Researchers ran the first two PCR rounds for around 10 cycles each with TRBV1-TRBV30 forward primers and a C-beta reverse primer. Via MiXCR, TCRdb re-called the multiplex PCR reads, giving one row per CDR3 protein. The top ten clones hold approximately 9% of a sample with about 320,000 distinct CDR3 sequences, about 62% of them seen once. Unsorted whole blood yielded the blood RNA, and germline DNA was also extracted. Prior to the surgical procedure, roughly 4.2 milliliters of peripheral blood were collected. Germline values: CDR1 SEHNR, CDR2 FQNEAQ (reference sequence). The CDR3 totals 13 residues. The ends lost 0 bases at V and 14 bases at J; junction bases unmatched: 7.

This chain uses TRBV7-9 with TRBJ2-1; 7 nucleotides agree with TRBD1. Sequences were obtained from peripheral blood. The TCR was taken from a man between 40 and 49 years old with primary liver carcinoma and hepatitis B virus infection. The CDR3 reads CASSLAYRGSKFF. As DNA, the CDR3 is TGTGCCAGCAGCTTAGCCTACAGGGGTAGTAAGTTCTTC.